These 10 T cell receptor beta chains came from one sample sequenced in a study of blood T cell repertoires in COVID-19. The assay was immunoSEQ multiplex PCR, and TCRdb's table has in-frame clones only and misses some. The sample carries over 200,000 clones, 85% recorded once. Sequencing input: PBMCs or T cells enriched from blood (not recorded which). All receptors derive from a middle-aged man who had recovered from COVID-19.

This clone was detected once. The chain carries TRBV30 and TRBJ2-7, with D possibly being TRBD2 (6 bases). Germline lookup yields CDR1 GTSNPN and CDR2 SVGIG (reference sequence). Trimming took 6 bases from V and 0 from J, leaving 15 bases between them. CDR3 size: 14 residues. The CDR3: CACIRRGSSYEQYF. The CDR3 region has the DNA TGTGCCTGCATAAGGCGGGGAAGCTCCTACGAGCAGTACTTC.

As for this clone: The same CDR3 is also encoded by other DNA sequences in this sample. This chain links TRBV4-2 with TRBJ2-7; D gene unclear. CDR1 is LGHNA and CDR2 is YNFKEQ in the germline V gene. Between the trimmed V and J ends, which lost 0 bases and 2 bases, there was a span of 2 bases. The CDR3 loop spans 12 amino acids. The chain's CDR3 is CASSQDTYEQYF. CDR3 DNA: TGTGCCAGCAGCCAAGACACCTACGAGCAGTACTTC.

The genes are TRBV7-2 and TRBJ2-3, with 8 bases lining up with TRBD2. This CDR3 region has 18 residues. Germline loops: CDR1 SGHTA, CDR2 FQGNSA. J lost 1 base, V lost 4 bases, and 13 bases had no gene match. This CDR3 reads CASSSTVSGTSRTDTQYF. The CDR3 nucleotides are TGTGCCAGCAGCTCCACCGTCTCCGGGACTAGTCGCACAGATACGCAGTATTTT.

The rearrangement joins TRBV7-9 to TRBJ1-2; D is undetermined. V gave up 2 bases and J gave up 7 bases, with 11 bases separating them. Germline CDR1 SEHNR, CDR2 FQNEAQ (reference sequence). This CDR3 spans 13 amino acids. The CDR3 region is CASSLPGGRGYTF. The CDR3 bases are TGTGCCAGCAGCTTACCAGGAGGACGTGGCTACACCTTC.

The rearrangement joins TRBV24-1 to TRBJ2-1, with 16 bases matching TRBD2. The CDR3 is made up of 21 amino acids. Losses at the gene ends were 7 bases for V and 0 bases for J; bases not matched to a gene: 14. Germline V CDR1 and CDR2: KGHDR, SFDVKD. The CDR3 region is CATSHRGTSGRVRSSYNEQFF. CDR3 bases: TGTGCCACCAGCCACCGAGGGACTAGCGGGAGGGTGCGTAGCTCCTACAATGAGCAGTTCTTC.

The J gene is TRBJ1-3, the V gene TRBV29-1; tentatively, D is TRBD1 (5 bases). This CDR3 has 13 amino acids. Germline V CDR1 and CDR2: SQVTM, ANQGSEA. Trimming shortened V by 3 bases and J by 2 bases, and 8 bases separated the two germline ends. CDR3 region: CSVEETAGNTIYF. CDR3 nucleotide sequence: TGCAGCGTTGAGGAGACAGCTGGAAACACCATATATTTT.

The table lists this clone with a count of one. This sample includes further DNA sequences coding for the same CDR3. The rearrangement uses TRBV9 and TRBJ2-3, with D perhaps TRBD2 (5 bases). CDR1 and CDR2 (germline): SGDLS, YYNGEE. The CDR3 covers 14 residues. The ends were cut back, 1 base at V and 0 bases at J, with 6 bases in the middle. CDR3: CASSVSGSTDTQYF. The DNA for the CDR3 is TGTGCCAGCAGCGTATCGGGGAGCACAGATACGCAGTATTTT.

V and J are TRBV5-4 and TRBJ1-1; 7 bases align to TRBD1. Per germline, CDR1 SGHNT and CDR2 YYREEE (reference sequence). V shed 1 base, J shed 2 bases, and the junction held 2 bases outside the gene matches. CDR3 length: 14 residues. CDR3 sequence: CASSLNRGNTEAFF. The CDR3 nucleotides are TGTGCCAGCAGCTTGAACAGGGGAAACACTGAAGCTTTCTTT.

This CDR3 is CASSLGAGAYNEQFF. Written as DNA, the CDR3 is TGTGCCAGCAGTTTAGGGGCGGGGGCCTACAATGAGCAGTTCTTC. J is TRBJ2-1 and V is TRBV27; 7 bases align to TRBD2. The germline CDR1 and CDR2 sequences are MNHEY and SMNVEV (reference sequence). The CDR3 is made up of 15 amino acids. Trimming at V came to 2 bases and at J to 2 bases, leaving 3 bases not matched to a gene.

The chain uses TRBV7-6 and TRBJ1-2; TRBD1 is a possible D gene (6 bases). The germline V gene encodes CDR1 SGHVS and CDR2 FNYEAQ. This CDR3 has 16 amino acids. V gave up 5 bases and J gave up 0 bases, with 16 bases separating them. DNA for the CDR3: TGTGCCAGCAGCCCCGAAACAGGGCGAGCTAACTATGGCTACACCTTC. Amino acid sequence: CASSPETGRANYGYTF.